This is a list of T cell receptor beta chains from one sample in a study of beta chain features in type 1 diabetes. The method was immunoSEQ multiplex PCR; TCRdb's version includes in-frame clones alone and lacks a portion of them. The sample consists of around 340,000 clones, approximately 9.9% of them appearing once. Sequencing was performed on central memory CD4+ T cells from blood. Every receptor here comes from a man aged 25 to 40 with type 1 diabetes. Both conserved end residues are part of each CDR3. The D gene is left open where the match is weak. For some rows the clone size is stated as once, few or many, or as a class when expanded; others skip it.

TRBD2 | few | TRBJ2-2 | TRBV7-2 | CASSLIAGYTGELFF | TGTGCCAGCAGTTTAATAGCGGGATACACCGGGGAGCTGTTTTTT
TRBD1 | few | TRBJ2-3 | TRBV9 | CASSPGQGSADTQYF | TGTGCCAGCAGCCCTGGACAGGGAAGCGCAGATACGCAGTATTTT
. | many | TRBJ1-2 | TRBV28 | CASSPLGPDGGYTF | TGTGCCAGCAGTCCCCTCGGACCTGACGGTGGCTACACCTTC
TRBD2 | . | TRBJ2-5 | TRBV5-4 | CASRTSHQETQYF | TGTGCCAGCAGGACTAGCCACCAAGAGACCCAGTACTTC
. | . | TRBJ1-2 | TRBV29-1 | CTVQVNYGYTF | TGCACGGTACAGGTTAACTATGGCTACACCTTC
. | . | TRBJ1-2 | TRBV30 | CAWSGTGPGHGYTF | TGTGCCTGGAGTGGCACAGGGCCAGGCCATGGCTACACCTTC
TRBD1 | few | TRBJ1-6 | TRBV9 | CASSGGTGYNSPLHF | TGTGCCAGCAGCGGAGGGACAGGTTATAATTCACCCCTCCACTTT
TRBD1 | few | TRBJ2-7 | TRBV11-2 | CASSGDRVTEQYF | TGTGCCAGCAGCGGGGACAGGGTCACGGAGCAGTACTTC
TRBD1 | many | TRBJ1-6 | TRBV4-3 | CASSQDSDRDSPLHF | TGCGCCAGCAGCCAAGATTCGGACAGGGATTCACCCCTCCACTTT
TRBD1 | . | TRBJ2-2 | TRBV5-1 | CASSSGGTANTGELFF | TGCGCCAGCAGCTCGGGTGGGACAGCGAACACCGGGGAGCTGTTTTTT
TRBD1 | few | TRBJ2-7 | TRBV7-6 | CASSLEQGAYEQYF | TGTGCCAGCAGCTTAGAACAGGGGGCCTACGAGCAGTACTTC
. | . | TRBJ1-2 | TRBV13 | CASSLHYGYTF | TGTGCCAGCAGCTTACACTATGGCTACACCTTC
. | . | TRBJ2-7 | TRBV9 | CASSIGAGYEQYF | TGTGCCAGCAGCATAGGGGCAGGCTACGAGCAGTACTTC
. | . | TRBJ1-6 | TRBV11-2 | CASSLADSSNSPLHF | TGTGCCAGCAGCTTAGCGGACAGCTCTAATTCACCCCTCCACTTT
TRBD1 | . | TRBJ1-2 | TRBV27 | CASSPRWDRSNYGYTF | TGTGCCAGCAGTCCCCGATGGGACAGGAGTAACTATGGCTACACCTTC
. | . | TRBJ2-4 | TRBV11-2 | CASSLEVYGGSKNIQYF | TGTGCCAGCAGCTTAGAGGTCTATGGGGGCTCCAAAAACATTCAGTACTTC
. | . | TRBJ2-6 | TRBV6-5 | CASSYVNSGANVLTF | TGTGCCAGCAGTTACGTAAACTCTGGGGCCAACGTCCTGACTTTC